The 13 T cell receptor beta chains presented below share a single source sample, sequenced in a study of blood T cell repertoires in COVID-19 (dated by TCRdb to the early 2020s). Receptor libraries were prepared by the immunoSEQ multiplex PCR assay. Imported from immuneACCESS, the table was reduced by TCRdb to in-frame sequences with V and J called. These copies leave out some clones; in studies compared against another copy, an unresolved V gene accounts for under half, and the cause of the remainder is not known. The sample table records 130,000 to 150,000 clones; more than 75% of these occur just once. The ten largest clones represent approximately 16% of the sample. The source material was peripheral blood. The receptor source for this set is a human donor with acute or convalescent COVID-19. The donor label of this sample is uncertain.

The table lists this clone with a few counts. The rearrangement joins TRBV29-1 to TRBJ2-7, with unresolved D. V was clipped by 7 bases and J by 2 bases, with 15 bases between them. Per germline, CDR1 SQVTM and CDR2 ANQGSEA. The CDR3 spans 13 residues. The CDR3 DNA reads TGCAGCGCAGCAAGACACGAGCCCTACGAGCAGTACTTC. It encodes CSAARHEPYEQYF.

This clone was counted between two and nine times. The chain recombines TRBV30 with TRBJ1-5, with D perhaps TRBD1 (6 bases). With 2 bases removed from V and 6 bases from J, the gap between germline ends came to 11 bases. From germline, CDR1 is GTSNPN and CDR2 SVGIG (reference sequence). This CDR3 contains 13 residues. CDR3 amino acids: CAWSKSGVQPQHF. The CDR3 DNA sequence: TGTGCCTGGAGTAAATCAGGGGTTCAGCCCCAGCATTTT. The whole variable domain, filled in from reference TRBV30 and TRBJ1-5, reads SQTIHQWPATLVQPVGSPLSLECTVEGTSNPNLYWYRQAAGRGLQLLFYSVGIGQISSEVPQNLSASRPQDRQFILSSKKLLLSDSGFYLCAWSKSGVQPQHFGDGTRLSIL.

This clone was seen just once. This chain links TRBV6-5 with TRBJ2-1; TRBD2 aligns across 7 bases. From germline, CDR1 is MNHEY and CDR2 SVGAGI. The CDR3 extends over 13 amino acids. V lost 5 bases and J lost 9; bases outside the gene matches: 7. CDR3 amino acids: CASSHGAGVEQFF. For the CDR3, the DNA is TGTGCCAGCAGTCACGGGGCGGGGGTTGAGCAGTTCTTC.

This sequence joins TRBV20-1 and TRBJ1-5, with 8 bases that match TRBD1. Per the germline V gene, CDR1 is DFQATT and CDR2 is SNEGSKA (reference sequence). V lost 3 bases, J lost 3 bases, and 4 bases stayed unmatched. The CDR3 is 14 residues long. The CDR3 sequence is CSASQGANNQPQHF. The CDR3 DNA reads as TGCAGTGCTAGTCAGGGGGCTAACAATCAGCCCCAGCATTTT.

V usage is TRBV7-9 and J usage is TRBJ1-3, with 8 bases matching TRBD1. With 4 bases clipped from V and 0 bases from J, the junction kept 5 bases outside the gene matches. Germline CDR1 and CDR2: SEHNR and FQNEAQ (reference sequence). The CDR3 covers 16 residues. CDR3 protein: CASSSPGGSSGNTIYF. In DNA, the CDR3 is TGTGCCAGCAGCTCCCCAGGGGGCAGCTCTGGAAACACCATATATTTT.

This chain uses TRBV30 with TRBJ2-7, with 7 bases identical to TRBD1. With V trimmed by 4 bases and J by 1 base, 4 bases remained unmatched. Germline V gives CDR1 GTSNPN, CDR2 SVGIG (reference sequence). This CDR3 comprises 13 residues. The CDR3 loop is CAWTAGGSYEQYF. CDR3 bases: TGTGCCTGGACGGCAGGGGGATCCTACGAGCAGTACTTC.

The chain couples TRBV9 to TRBJ1-5; no clear D gene. V lost 3 bases to trimming and J lost 7 bases, with 11 bases between them. Germline V lookup: CDR1 SGDLS, CDR2 YYNGEE. The CDR3 extends over 13 amino acids. The CDR3 loop is CASSAEGGQPQHF. DNA for the CDR3: TGTGCCAGCAGCGCCGAGGGTGGCCAGCCCCAGCATTTT. The full variable domain, with the rest looked up from reference TRBV9 and TRBJ1-5, is DSGVTQTPKHLITATGQRVTLRCSPRSGDLSVYWYQQSLDQGLQFLIQYYNGEERAKGNILERFSAQQFPDLHSELNLSSLELGDSALYFCASSAEGGQPQHFGDGTRLSIL.

This clone was seen a single time. The rearrangement joins TRBV3-1 (or the pseudogene TRBV3-2) to TRBJ2-7, with TRBD1 matching 7 bases. The length of the CDR3 is 14 residues. Germline CDR1 and CDR2: LGHDT and YNNKEL (reference sequence). The ends lost 2 bases at V and 2 bases at J; junction bases unmatched: 3. In DNA, the CDR3 is TGTGCCAGCAGCCAACCGGGACAGACCTACGAGCAGTACTTC. Amino acids: CASSQPGQTYEQYF.

Only one count was recorded for this clone. The rearrangement links TRBV19 to TRBJ1-2, with TRBD1 identical over 12 bases. The CDR3 is made up of 18 amino acids. Germline lookup yields CDR1 LNHDA and CDR2 SQIVND (reference sequence). The V gene end was trimmed by 6 bases and the J gene end by 3 bases; junction bases not matched to a gene: 14. CDR3 bases: TGTGCCAGTAGCCAACGAGGGACAGGGGGCGCTTCTGACTATGGCTACACCTTC. This gives the protein CASSQRGTGGASDYGYTF.

The chain employs TRBV19 and TRBJ1-1; D is ambiguous. Germline values: CDR1 LNHDA, CDR2 SQIVND (reference sequence). The V end lost 4 bases, the J end lost 7 bases, and 10 bases lay between the germline ends. This CDR3 is built from 12 residues. CDR3 bases: TGTGCCAGTAGTACAGGTAACCGTGAAGCTTTCTTT. Residues: CASSTGNREAFF.

This clone was picked up a small number of times. This chain joins TRBV19 and TRBJ2-5; D is undetermined. The V end was cut by 3 bases, the J end by 4 bases, with 15 bases between. Germline V gene data show CDR1 as LNHDA and CDR2 as SQIVND (reference sequence). The CDR3 spans 15 residues. Here the CDR3 DNA reads TGTGCCAGTAGTATCCCCGGGTCCCTCGGAGAGACCCAGTACTTC. This sequence encodes CASSIPGSLGETQYF.

The chain joins TRBV13 to TRBJ2-1; TRBD2 matches at 9 bases. Germline loops: CDR1 PRHDT, CDR2 FYEKMQ (reference sequence). CDR3 length: 17 amino acids. Unmatched junction bases numbered 9, after V lost 5 bases and J lost 1 base. The CDR3: CASSRSPAGGSYNEQFF. CDR3 DNA sequence: TGTGCCAGCAGCAGAAGTCCCGCGGGGGGGTCCTACAATGAGCAGTTCTTC.

The rearrangement links TRBV6-2 or TRBV6-3 to TRBJ2-7, with D possibly TRBD2 on 5 matching bases. The CDR3 is 14 amino acids. Germline V gives CDR1 MNHEY, CDR2 SVGEGT. Trimming shortened V by 2 bases and J by 2 bases, and 10 bases separated the two germline ends. The CDR3, as DNA: TGTGCCAGCAGTTACGGAGGCTCAGCCTACGAGCAGTACTTC. The encoded protein is CASSYGGSAYEQYF.